These 5 T cell receptor beta chains were sequenced from one sample in a study of T-cell reconstitution after alpha-beta-depleted transplantation in children. Unique molecular identifiers were incorporated into the prepared TCRbeta library. TCRdb reprocessed the PCR reads via MiXCR and lists one record per CDR3 protein. The repertoire consists of fewer than 550,000 distinct CDR3 sequences, with around 15% occurring once and the leading ten covering roughly 29%. Sequencing used PBMCs, mostly from graft donor cells, obtained 360 days after TCRalphabeta/CD19-depleted stem cell transplant. Receptor source: a boy under three years old who had a stem cell transplant for Wiskott-Aldrich syndrome, so the T cells may come from the graft donor.

J is TRBJ1-6 and V is TRBV5-1; 7 nucleotides align to TRBD1. The CDR3 runs to 14 residues. With V trimmed by 0 bases and J by 6 bases, 0 bases remained unmatched. Germline CDR1 is SGHRS and CDR2 is YFSETQ. CDR3 protein: CASSLDRGNSPLHF. In nucleotides, the CDR3 is TGCGCCAGCAGCTTGGACAGGGGTAATTCACCCCTCCACTTT.

Only a few counts were recorded for this clonotype. This chain links TRBV7-9 with TRBJ2-5, with 7 bases identical to TRBD2. CDR3 length: 17 residues. J gave up 5 bases and V 0 bases, and 12 bases lay outside the gene matches. Germline CDR1 is SEHNR and CDR2 is FQNEAQ (reference sequence). As DNA, the CDR3 is TGTGCCAGCAGCTTAGCGCCCGCTAGCGAGGGAGGGGAGACCCAGTACTTC. This sequence encodes CASSLAPASEGGETQYF.

V usage is TRBV20-1 and J usage is TRBJ2-3, with D hard to call. The CDR3 runs to 15 residues. Germline CDR1 reads DFQATT; CDR2 reads SNEGSKA (reference sequence). V lost 0 bases to trimming and J lost 3 bases, with 13 bases between them. CDR3 nucleotide sequence: TGCAGTGCTAGAGATCGACCAGTCTGGACAGATACGCAGTATTTT. It encodes CSARDRPVWTDTQYF.

This clonotype has a handful of counts. The rearrangement joins TRBV5-1 to TRBJ2-1; 9 nucleotides align to TRBD2. There are 15 residues in the CDR3. The V segment lost 1 base and the J segment 6 bases; nucleotides outside the gene matches: 5. Germline assignment: CDR1 SGHRS and CDR2 YFSETQ. CDR3 sequence reads: CASSLLAGSGNEQFF. The DNA for the CDR3 is TGCGCCAGCAGCTTGCTAGCGGGGAGTGGCAATGAGCAGTTCTTC.

This clonotype was recorded a few times. This chain joins TRBV5-1 and TRBJ2-1; 9 nucleotides align to TRBD1. CDR3 size: 16 residues. Per germline, CDR1 SGHRS and CDR2 YFSETQ. Trimming took 0 bases from V and 4 from J; bases not matched to a gene: 5. The CDR3 spells CASSLVPGQGYNEQFF. The CDR3 coding sequence is TGCGCCAGCAGCTTGGTACCGGGACAGGGTTACAATGAGCAGTTCTTC.